Here is one T cell receptor beta chain with its context. This record comes from a study of blood T cells in healthy people across ages. V lost 8 bases to trimming and J lost 3 bases, with 17 bases between them. The germline gives CDR1 DFQATT, CDR2 SNEGSKA (reference sequence). The CDR3 spans 13 residues. Through a sample-barcoded 5' primer and a J-beta primer mix, a second PCR was run for roughly 6 to 12 cycles. With 12 random nucleotides, a template-switch adaptor tagged each individual cDNA molecule. Via MiXCR, TCRdb re-called the 5' RACE reads, giving one row per CDR3 protein. Of about 1.6 million distinct CDR3 sequences in the sample, 30% to 35% are singletons; the top ten hold approximately 10%.

This sequence joins TRBV20-1 and TRBJ2-7; D unclear. Sequences were obtained from blood. This receptor was obtained from a woman in her twenties or thirties in good health. The CDR3 DNA reads as TGCAGTCTAAGACGACGAGAGAACTACGAGCAGTACTTC. This encodes CSLRRRENYEQYF.